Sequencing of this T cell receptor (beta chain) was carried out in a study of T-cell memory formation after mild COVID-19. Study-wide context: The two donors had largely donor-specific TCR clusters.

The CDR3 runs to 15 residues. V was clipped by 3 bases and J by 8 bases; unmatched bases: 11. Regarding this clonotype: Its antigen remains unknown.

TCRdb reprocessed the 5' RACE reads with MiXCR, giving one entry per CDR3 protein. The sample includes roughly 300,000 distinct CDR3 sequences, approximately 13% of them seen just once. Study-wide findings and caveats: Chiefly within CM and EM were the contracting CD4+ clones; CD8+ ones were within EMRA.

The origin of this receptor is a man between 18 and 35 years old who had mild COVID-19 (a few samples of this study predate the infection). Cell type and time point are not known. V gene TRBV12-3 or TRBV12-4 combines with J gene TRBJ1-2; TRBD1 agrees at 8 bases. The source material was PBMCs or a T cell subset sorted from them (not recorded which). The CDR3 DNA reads TGTGCCAGCAGTTTTAGAAACAGGGGGGTGGTAGGCTACACCTTC. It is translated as CASSFRNRGVVGYTF.